Listed here are 9 T cell receptor beta chains from one sample, sequenced in a study of blood T cell repertoires in COVID-19. Repertoires were generated with immunoSEQ multiplex PCR, while TCRdb's copy carries only in-frame clones and drops some. The profile shows about 70,000 clones, approximately 87% of them singletons. The sample comprised peripheral blood. The receptors were gathered from a man in his fifties or sixties with active COVID-19.

The gene calls are TRBV5-1 and TRBJ1-4; a weak D match, TRBD1 (5 bases). This CDR3 spans 14 amino acids. Germline CDR1 and CDR2: SGHRS and YFSETQ. The V end was cut by 4 bases, the J end by 7 bases, with 14 bases between. The CDR3 sequence is CASSRWPGGEKLFF. In nucleotides, the CDR3 is TGCGCCAGCAGCCGCTGGCCGGGGGGTGAAAAACTGTTTTTT.

The chain uses TRBV4-3 and TRBJ2-7; 8 bases line up with TRBD2. CDR1 LGHNA and CDR2 YSLEER come from the germline V gene. With V trimmed by 0 bases and J by 5 bases, 6 bases remained unmatched. The CDR3 consists of 15 residues. The CDR3 sequence: CASSQEASGSNEQYF. Here the CDR3 DNA reads TGCGCCAGCAGCCAAGAGGCTAGCGGGTCCAACGAGCAGTACTTC.

The chain links TRBV18 to TRBJ2-2; a weak D match, TRBD2 (6 bases). The germline V gene encodes CDR1 KGHSH and CDR2 LQKENI. This CDR3 contains 15 residues. Trimming cost V 1 base and J 6 bases, with 12 bases left between them. CDR3 sequence (DNA): TGTGCCAGCTCACCACGGAGGGATGCCGCCGGGGAGCTGTTTTTT. As protein: CASSPRRDAAGELFF.

V usage is TRBV15 and J usage is TRBJ2-1; 9 positions agree with TRBD2. The ends lost 5 bases at V and 0 bases at J; junction bases unmatched: 5. Germline V gene sequence: CDR1 LNHNV, CDR2 YYDKDF (reference sequence). This CDR3 is built from 16 residues. The CDR3 spells CATSGAGGSSYNEQFF. The CDR3 nucleotides are TGTGCCACCAGCGGGGCGGGAGGGAGCTCCTACAATGAGCAGTTCTTC.

The chain uses TRBV30 and TRBJ1-2, with D unresolved. V lost 1 base and J lost 4, with 10 bases in between. Per the germline V gene, CDR1 is GTSNPN and CDR2 is SVGIG (reference sequence). This CDR3 has 13 residues. This CDR3 reads CAWSAQTSYGYTF. The CDR3 DNA sequence: TGTGCCTGGAGTGCCCAGACAAGCTATGGCTACACCTTC. The whole variable domain, filled in from reference TRBV30 and TRBJ1-2, reads SQTIHQWPATLVQPVGSPLSLECTVEGTSNPNLYWYRQAAGRGLQLLFYSVGIGQISSEVPQNLSASRPQDRQFILSSKKLLLSDSGFYLCAWSAQTSYGYTFGSGTRLTVV.

The J gene is TRBJ1-2, the V gene TRBV5-5; 10 bases map to TRBD1. The CDR3 is made up of 16 amino acids. With 4 bases clipped from V and 4 bases from J, the junction kept 10 bases outside the gene matches. Germline CDR1 and CDR2: SGHKS and YYEKEE (reference sequence). The chain's CDR3 is CASSGDPGQGIYGYTF. CDR3 nucleotide sequence: TGTGCCAGCAGCGGGGACCCGGGACAGGGGATCTATGGCTACACCTTC. The variable domain in full, completed from reference TRBV5-5 and TRBJ1-2, reads DAGVTQSPTHLIKTRGQQVTLRCSPISGHKSVSWYQQVLGQGPQFIFQYYEKEERGRGNFPDRFSARQFPNYSSELNVNALLLGDSALYLCASSGDPGQGIYGYTFGSGTRLTVV.

The rearrangement uses TRBV6-2 or TRBV6-3 and TRBJ2-3, with 12 bases aligning to TRBD1. The germline V gene has CDR1 MNHEY and CDR2 SVGEGT. This CDR3 comprises 16 residues. V lost 1 base, J lost 5 bases, and 4 bases stayed unmatched. The CDR3 loop is CASSYFRDRGQDTQYF. CDR3 DNA sequence: TGTGCCAGCAGTTACTTCCGGGACAGGGGGCAAGATACGCAGTATTTT.

This sequence joins TRBV4-1 and TRBJ2-7; 11 bases align to TRBD2. V lost 1 base to trimming and J lost 5 bases; unmatched junction nucleotides: 13. The CDR3 is 18 amino acids. Looked up from germline, CDR1 is MGHRA and CDR2 is YSYEKL. The CDR3 protein is CASSQGPMELAGVDEQYF. The CDR3 region has the DNA TGCGCCAGCAGCCAAGGCCCCATGGAACTAGCGGGAGTAGACGAGCAGTACTTC.

The chain is built from TRBV4-3 and TRBJ2-3, with TRBD2 matching over 13 bases. V lost 0 bases, J lost 3 bases, and 6 bases stayed unmatched. CDR3 size: 18 residues. Looked up from germline, CDR1 is LGHNA and CDR2 is YSLEER. CDR3 in DNA: TGCGCCAGCAGCCAAGATACCCGACTAGCGGGAGGAACAGATACGCAGTATTTT. It is translated as CASSQDTRLAGGTDTQYF.